These 22 T cell receptor beta chains originate from one sample sequenced in a study of CD8 T cells in ankylosing spondylitis. TCRdb re-called the 5' RACE reads through MiXCR, storing one row per CDR3 protein. The sample shows about 39,000 distinct CDR3 sequences, 10% of them seen only once. Source material: blood, either unsorted or a sorted T cell fraction (not recorded which). The receptor source for this set is a male donor with ankylosing spondylitis or in good health (not recorded which).

This clonotype has ten or more counts. This chain joins TRBV5-1 and TRBJ2-2, with 8 nucleotides matching TRBD2. The germline gives CDR1 SGHRS, CDR2 YFSETQ. The CDR3 is 16 amino acids. Trimming took 1 base from V and 2 from J; bases not matched to a gene: 4. DNA for the CDR3: TGCGCCAGCAGCTTGACTAGCGGAAAAAACACCGGGGAGCTGTTTTTT. Translated: CASSLTSGKNTGELFF.

This clonotype was seen ten or more times. V usage is TRBV15 and J usage is TRBJ2-7; 15 nucleotides agree with TRBD2. Germline V gene lookup returns CDR1 LNHNV and CDR2 YYDKDF (reference sequence). The V segment lost 5 bases and the J segment 3 bases; nucleotides outside the gene matches: 8. The CDR3 consists of 17 residues. The CDR3 loop reads CATSPGQGLAGGYEQYF. Here the CDR3 DNA reads TGTGCCACCAGCCCGGGACAGGGACTAGCGGGAGGCTACGAGCAGTACTTC.

This clonotype was detected many times. The V call is TRBV27, the J call TRBJ1-1; 8 bases fit TRBD1. V shed 2 bases, J shed 0 bases, and the junction held 11 bases outside the gene matches. Germline V lookup: CDR1 MNHEY, CDR2 SMNVEV (reference sequence). The CDR3 consists of 18 residues. In DNA, the CDR3 is TGTGCCAGCAGTTTAGCGGGGACAGGACTACCCATGAACACTGAAGCTTTCTTT. Protein product: CASSLAGTGLPMNTEAFF.

The table lists this clonotype with many counts. The gene calls are TRBV4-1 and TRBJ2-1; 12 bases match TRBD2. From germline, CDR1 is MGHRA and CDR2 YSYEKL. The CDR3 is made up of 14 amino acids. Unmatched junction bases numbered 10, after V lost 4 bases and J lost 15 bases. CDR3: CASSPGLAGGQGFF. The CDR3 DNA reads as TGCGCCAGCAGCCCGGGGCTAGCGGGAGGGCAGGGGTTCTTC.

This clonotype has ten or more counts. The chain couples TRBV7-9 to TRBJ2-3, with a weak D call TRBD1 (5 bases). Trimming cost V 2 bases and J 6 bases, with 6 bases left between them. The germline V gene encodes CDR1 SEHNR and CDR2 FQNEAQ (reference sequence). This CDR3 contains 12 residues. As DNA, the CDR3 is TGTGCCAGCAGCTTAAAGGGGGATACGCAGTATTTT. Translation: CASSLKGDTQYF.

This clonotype was seen many times. The chain recombines TRBV5-6 with TRBJ1-5, with 8 positions matching TRBD1. This CDR3 is 15 amino acids long. Germline V gene lookup returns CDR1 SGHDT and CDR2 YYEEEE. V shed 3 bases and J 4 bases; nucleotides not matched to a gene: 6. The CDR3 region has the DNA TGTGCCAGCAGCTCCAGGGGGCCAGATAATCAGCCCCAGCATTTT. Translating it yields CASSSRGPDNQPQHF.

Many counts were recorded for this clonotype. This sequence joins TRBV24-1 and TRBJ2-2; a weak D match, TRBD2 (6 bases). The CDR3 has 12 amino acids. The germline V and J ends were trimmed by 10 bases and 4 bases, with 9 bases remaining between them. CDR1 is KGHDR, CDR2 SFDVKD, per germline. CDR3 loop: CATWGGTGELFF. CDR3 nucleotides: TGTGCCACGTGGGGAGGCACCGGGGAGCTGTTTTTT.

The chain is built from TRBV12-3 or TRBV12-4 and TRBJ2-7; D ambiguous. Trimming shortened V by 1 base and J by 7 bases, and 11 bases separated the two germline ends. The CDR3 runs 13 residues. CDR3 nucleotides: TGTGCCAGCAGTTTAGGACACCCCCGAGAGCAGTACTTC. It encodes CASSLGHPREQYF.

This clonotype came up a few times. The chain has TRBV18 and TRBJ2-3; no firm D call. This CDR3 comprises 17 residues. Trimming pared 0 bases from V and 5 bases from J, leaving 18 bases between. The V gene's germline CDR1 is KGHSH and CDR2 LQKENI. CDR3 sequence: CASSPPSLDVLGDTQYF. CDR3 DNA sequence: TGTGCCAGCTCACCACCGTCTTTGGACGTCTTGGGAGATACGCAGTATTTT. Combining the CDR3 with reference TRBV18 and TRBJ2-3 gives the whole variable domain NAGVMQNPRHLVRRRGQEARLRCSPMKGHSHVYWYRQLPEEGLKFMVYLQKENIIDESGMPKERFSAEFPKEGPSILRIQQVVRGDSAAYFCASSPPSLDVLGDTQYFGPGTRLTVL.

This clonotype was recorded many times. The V and J genes are TRBV3-1 and TRBJ1-6; 9 bases fit TRBD1. The CDR3 extends over 15 amino acids. Germline CDR1 reads LGHDT; CDR2 reads YNNKEL (reference sequence). V was pared by 5 bases and J by 11 bases, with 10 bases of the junction left unmatched. The chain's CDR3 is CASSEYTGGGTPLHF. The DNA for the CDR3 is TGTGCCAGCAGCGAATATACAGGGGGCGGTACACCCCTCCACTTT.

In this sample, this clonotype turned up a few times. This may arise from a read error, as a much more abundant clone is one base away. This chain connects TRBV7-2 to TRBJ2-3; D may be TRBD1 (6 bases). This CDR3 has 14 residues. Germline lookup yields CDR1 SGHTA and CDR2 FQGNSA. CDR3: CASSLTGPTDPQYF. The CDR3 bases are TGTGCCAGCAGCCTGACAGGACCCACAGATCCGCAGTATTTT.

This clonotype occurred many times. This chain joins TRBV6-4 and TRBJ1-1; possible D gene TRBD1, 5 bases. Germline assignment: CDR1 MRHNA and CDR2 SNTAGT. V was trimmed by 5 bases and J by 1 base, leaving 11 bases between them. The CDR3 consists of 14 residues. In DNA form, the CDR3 reads TGTGCCAGCAGTCGGGACGGCGGGAACACTGAAGCTTTCTTT. Encoded protein: CASSRDGGNTEAFF.

At least ten counts were recorded for this clonotype. The V call is TRBV7-2, the J call TRBJ1-2; TRBD1 might be the D (5 bases). Germline CDR1 and CDR2: SGHTA and FQGNSA. CDR3 length: 14 amino acids. V shed 5 bases and J shed 0 bases, with 10 bases lying between them. CDR3 DNA: TGTGCCAGCAGCCCAGGGTGGGCTAACTATGGCTACACCTTC. The encoded protein is CASSPGWANYGYTF.

This clonotype was seen many times. The rearrangement joins TRBV28 to TRBJ2-3, with D perhaps assigned TRBD1 or TRBD2 (5 bases each). The CDR3 is 18 residues long. Germline V CDR1 and CDR2: MDHEN, SYDVKM. V gave up 6 bases and J gave up 0 bases, with 22 bases separating them. CDR3: CASSRWDGFLISTDTQYF. For the CDR3, the DNA is TGTGCCAGCAGCCGATGGGACGGTTTCTTGATTAGCACAGATACGCAGTATTTT.

At least ten counts were recorded for this clonotype. The chain is built from TRBV7-8 and TRBJ2-2; 11 bases line up with TRBD2. Germline V gene sequence: CDR1 SGHVS, CDR2 FQNEAQ. The CDR3 is made up of 16 amino acids. The junction had 3 bases not matched to a gene; V was cut back by 5 bases and J by 1 base. CDR3: CASSAGLAENTGELFF. In nucleotides, the CDR3 is TGTGCCAGCAGCGCGGGACTAGCGGAGAACACCGGGGAGCTGTTTTTT.

This clonotype was seen at least ten times. The chain combines TRBV7-2 with TRBJ1-2, with TRBD1 identical over 9 bases. The CDR3 has 14 residues. CDR1 and CDR2 (germline): SGHTA, FQGNSA. Losses at the gene ends were 7 bases for V and 2 bases for J; bases not matched to a gene: 5. CDR3 region: CASTLGQGNYGYTF. As DNA, the CDR3 is TGTGCCAGCACCCTAGGACAGGGGAACTATGGCTACACCTTC.

This clonotype was detected many times. The chain recombines TRBV7-2 with TRBJ1-1; no reliable D call. Germline V CDR1 and CDR2: SGHTA, FQGNSA. The CDR3 has 14 residues. V lost 1 base to trimming and J lost 6 bases, with 12 bases between them. This CDR3 is CASSLGGTVAEAFF. CDR3 bases: TGTGCCAGCAGCTTAGGAGGCACCGTTGCTGAAGCTTTCTTT.

This clonotype was seen repeatedly, ten times or more. The V and J genes are TRBV27 and TRBJ2-7; 14 bases match TRBD2. Per the germline V gene, CDR1 is MNHEY and CDR2 is SMNVEV (reference sequence). This CDR3 spans 15 amino acids. V lost 5 bases and J lost 4; bases outside the gene matches: 4. The CDR3 region has the DNA TGTGCCAGCAGTCGACTAGCGGGAGGGCCTTACGAGCAGTACTTC. Translated, it gives CASSRLAGGPYEQYF.

This clonotype was found many times. This chain connects TRBV20-1 to TRBJ2-2; 11 nucleotides line up with TRBD2. V gave up 6 bases and J gave up 8 bases; unmatched junction bases: 14. There are 16 residues in the CDR3. The V gene's germline CDR1 is DFQATT and CDR2 SNEGSKA (reference sequence). The CDR3 nucleotides are TGCAGTGCCCGAAGAGTAGCGGGAGGGCCTTCAGGGGAGCTGTTTTTT. Residues: CSARRVAGGPSGELFF.

In its sample, this clonotype was seen many times. The chain carries TRBV6-2 or TRBV6-3 and TRBJ2-1, with TRBD2 matching over 9 bases. CDR1 and CDR2 (germline): MNHEY, SVGEGT. Trimming removed 8 bases from V and 9 bases from J; junction bases left unmatched: 8. CDR3 size: 13 residues. The DNA for the CDR3 is TGTGCCAGCGGGCTCCTGACTAGCGGTGAGCAGTTCTTC. This encodes CASGLLTSGEQFF.

A single count supports this clonotype. The gene calls are TRBV28 and TRBJ2-3, with a tentative D call TRBD1 (6 bases). V dropped 7 bases and J dropped 2 bases, with 10 bases sitting between them. The CDR3 covers 13 residues. Looked up from germline, CDR1 is MDHEN and CDR2 is SYDVKM. Here the CDR3 DNA reads TGTGCCAGCATCCGGGACACCACAGATACGCAGTATTTT. This encodes CASIRDTTDTQYF. The variable domain in full, completed from reference TRBV28 and TRBJ2-3, reads DVKVTQSSRYLVKRTGEKVFLECVQDMDHENMFWYRQDPGLGLRLIYFSYDVKMKEKGDIPEGYSVSREKKERFSLILESASTNQTSMYLCASIRDTTDTQYFGPGTRLTVL.

This clonotype was seen many times. The chain combines TRBV3-1 with TRBJ2-7; weak D call: TRBD1 (5 bases). The CDR3 covers 14 residues. V lost 3 bases, J lost 2 bases, and 11 bases lay in between. CDR1 is LGHDT and CDR2 is YNNKEL in the germline V gene (reference sequence). The CDR3 here is CASSHDRMTYEQYF. In DNA form, the CDR3 reads TGTGCCAGCAGCCACGACAGAATGACCTACGAGCAGTACTTC.